This T cell receptor beta chain comes out of a study of blood T cell repertoires in COVID-19. Across the study: From the United States, Italy and Spain came samples of acute and convalescent COVID-19.

Authors' methods: Amplified reference gene primers provided the basis for estimating nucleated cell counts. Method: immunoSEQ multiplex PCR; TCRdb's copy keeps in-frame clones and lacks some. V, J and clone size were drawn from that table, and D and trimming were deduced from the DNA. The profile shows some 72,000 clones, 80% to 90% of them singletons. CDR3 length: 14 amino acids. The germline V and J ends were trimmed by 6 bases and 3 bases, with 14 bases remaining between them. CDR1 LNHDA and CDR2 SQIVND come from the germline V gene (reference sequence). V and J are TRBV19 and TRBJ1-1, with D maybe TRBD1 (6 bases). This sequence originates from a man aged 55-75 years with acute or convalescent COVID-19. Material: peripheral blood. The CDR3 coding sequence is TGTGCCAGTAGCAGCCGGGGGGGCGACACTGAAGCTTTCTTT. Amino acid sequence: CASSSRGGDTEAFF.